This T cell receptor (beta chain) was captured in a study of siplizumab effects on memory and regulatory T cells. Each sample had around 110,000 TCR templates assayed. TCRdb's table, derived via immunoSEQ multiplex PCR, lists solely in-frame clones and lacks some. The sample includes 50,000 to 55,000 clones, about 97% of them seen just once. Study-level findings and limits: Naive-or-memory phenotypes were unassignable for roughly 75-95% of proliferating CD4+ or CD8+ clones. Unstimulated subsets were the mapping target of only a minor fraction of alloreactive clones.

With regard to this clone: Its antigen is as yet unknown. One end of the junction varies from germline; a read error may be responsible.

Germline CDR1 is SSHAT and CDR2 is FNYEAQ (reference sequence). CDR3 length: 14 residues. The chain has TRBV7-7 and TRBJ2-2; 11 nucleotides agree with TRBD2. Specimen: naive CD4+ T cells sorted from blood. The clonotype originates from a human donor in good health. Here the CDR3 reads CASSPGLAGGELFF. CDR3 DNA: TGTGCTAGCAGCCCCGGACTAGCGGGCGGGGAGCTGTTTTTT.